One and the same sample provided the 14 T cell receptor beta chains below, sequenced in a study of response to subunit inactivated influenza vaccine. TCRdb processed the RT-PCR reads anew with MiXCR; each CDR3 protein has one entry. The sample comprises 650,000 to 700,000 distinct CDR3 sequences, approximately 15% of which are singletons, and approximately 10% rests with the top ten. The specimen comprised PBMCs from blood, sampled about 11 days after vaccination. Every receptor here comes from a man between 50 and 59 years old who received an inactivated influenza vaccine.

This clonotype was seen a few times. The chain combines TRBV12-3 or TRBV12-4 with TRBJ1-1; D might be TRBD1 (5 bases). The CDR3 loop spans 14 amino acids. Trimming removed 5 bases from V and 3 bases from J, with 13 bases in between. The CDR3 protein is CASSTRVKDTEAFF. The CDR3 DNA follows: TGTGCCAGCAGTACCAGGGTTAAGGACACTGAAGCTTTCTTT.

V gene TRBV20-1 combines with J gene TRBJ1-2; TRBD1 might be the D (6 bases). The V end was cut by 1 base, the J end by 3 bases, with 12 bases between. Looked up from germline, CDR1 is DFQATT and CDR2 is SNEGSKA (reference sequence). There are 14 residues in the CDR3. The CDR3 coding sequence is TGCAGTGCTAGAGTGGGGGGGGCATACTATGGCTACACCTTC. This encodes CSARVGGAYYGYTF.

The chain uses TRBV6-5 and TRBJ2-6, with TRBD2 matching over 7 bases. Germline V gene lookup returns CDR1 MNHEY and CDR2 SVGAGI. The CDR3 totals 15 residues. With V trimmed by 2 bases and J by 4 bases, 2 bases remained unmatched. The DNA for the CDR3 is TGTGCCAGCAGTTACCGGGGGGACGGGGCCAACGTCCTGACTTTC. Amino acids: CASSYRGDGANVLTF.

The chain has TRBV6-1 and TRBJ2-7, with TRBD1 matching 7 bases. Germline values: CDR1 MNHNS, CDR2 SASEGT. After removal of 7 bases from V and 0 bases from J, the junction contained 3 bases not matched to a gene. CDR3 length: 13 amino acids. The CDR3 spells CASTRDSSYEQYF. The CDR3 DNA reads TGTGCCAGCACTAGGGACAGCTCCTACGAGCAGTACTTC.

The CDR3 is CASSSRDRSSGNTIYF. Here the CDR3 DNA reads TGCGCCAGCAGCTCCCGGGACAGGAGCTCTGGAAACACCATATATTTT. The V and J genes are TRBV5-1 and TRBJ1-3, with TRBD1 matching over 8 bases. V was clipped by 3 bases and J by 0 bases; unmatched bases: 5. Germline V lookup: CDR1 SGHRS, CDR2 YFSETQ. This CDR3 comprises 16 residues. The variable domain in full, completed from reference TRBV5-1 and TRBJ1-3, reads KAGVTQTPRYLIKTRGQQVTLSCSPISGHRSVSWYQQTPGQGLQFLFEYFSETQRNKGNFPGRFSGRQFSNSRSEMNVSTLELGDSALYLCASSSRDRSSGNTIYFGEGSWLTVV.

J is TRBJ2-1 and V is TRBV5-8, with D perhaps TRBD1 or TRBD2 (5 bases each). V was cut by 4 bases and J by 4 bases, with 21 bases left in between. The CDR3 has 17 residues. Germline V lookup: CDR1 SGHTS, CDR2 YDEGEE. The DNA of the CDR3 is TGTGCCAGCAGCCGGAGAGCCGGGACCGCAGGTTACAATGAGCAGTTCTTC. This translates into CASSRRAGTAGYNEQFF. The variable domain in full, completed from reference TRBV5-8 and TRBJ2-1, reads EAGVTQSPTHLIKTRGQQATLRCSPISGHTSVYWYQQALGLGLQFLLWYDEGEERNRGNFPPRFSGRQFPNYSSELNVNALELEDSALYLCASSRRAGTAGYNEQFFGPGTRLTVL.

V is TRBV3-1 and J is TRBJ2-2; 9 positions match TRBD1. V was pared by 2 bases and J by 6 bases, with 7 bases of the junction left unmatched. In germline, CDR1 is LGHDT, CDR2 YNNKEL (reference sequence). The CDR3 totals 16 residues. The CDR3 DNA reads TGTGCCAGCAGCCAATGGGGGGGACAGGGCTCCGGGGAGCTGTTTTTT. Translating gives CASSQWGGQGSGELFF.

The chain has TRBV5-1 and TRBJ2-7; TRBD1 aligns across 9 bases. J was trimmed by 3 bases and V by 0 bases; bases with no gene match: 4. Per the germline V gene, CDR1 is SGHRS and CDR2 is YFSETQ. CDR3 size: 15 residues. In nucleotides, the CDR3 is TGCGCCAGCAGCTTGGGACAGGGGGTGTACTACGAGCAGTACTTC. Its protein is CASSLGQGVYYEQYF.

A few counts support this clonotype. The chain combines TRBV5-1 with TRBJ2-7; 8 positions match TRBD1. Unmatched junction bases numbered 8, after V lost 5 bases and J lost 1 base. CDR1 is SGHRS and CDR2 is YFSETQ in the germline V gene. CDR3 size: 15 residues. The CDR3 DNA sequence: TGCGCCAGCAGTCTTCAGGGGGCGAAATCCTACGAGCAGTACTTC. It specifies CASSLQGAKSYEQYF.

There are many counts of this clonotype. The chain recombines TRBV29-1 with TRBJ2-7; 10 bases are shared with TRBD1. This CDR3 has 14 amino acids. Germline CDR1 is SQVTM and CDR2 is ANQGSEA. Unmatched junction bases numbered 5, after V lost 5 bases and J lost 1 base. The CDR3 DNA sequence: TGCAGCGTTCTACGACAGGGGGCTTCCTACGAGCAGTACTTC. It encodes CSVLRQGASYEQYF.

In this sample, this clonotype turned up a few times. The V call is TRBV6-2 or TRBV6-3, the J call TRBJ2-7; 8 nucleotides agree with TRBD2. V lost 6 bases and J lost 2; bases outside the gene matches: 9. This CDR3 comprises 15 residues. Germline CDR1 and CDR2: MNHEY and SVGEGT. In nucleotides, the CDR3 is TGTGCCAGCAGCCCCCTCGGGGGGGAGACCTACGAGCAGTACTTC. The encoded protein is CASSPLGGETYEQYF.

The chain uses TRBV28 and TRBJ1-2; 10 nucleotides line up with TRBD1. The junction had 7 bases not matched to a gene; V was cut back by 5 bases and J by 4 bases. Germline lookup yields CDR1 MDHEN and CDR2 SYDVKM. This CDR3 has 15 residues. CDR3 nucleotide sequence: TGTGCCAGCAGTCTAAGACAGGGGGCGGTCTATGGCTACACCTTC. This codes for CASSLRQGAVYGYTF.

The chain employs TRBV3-1 and TRBJ2-7; unclear D gene. The length of the CDR3 is 13 residues. The germline V gene encodes CDR1 LGHDT and CDR2 YNNKEL (reference sequence). V was cut by 0 bases and J by 7 bases, with 10 bases left in between. The CDR3 DNA is TGTGCCAGCAGCCAAGACCAAGGTGCGGAGCAGTACTTC. Its protein is CASSQDQGAEQYF.

CDR3 loop: CATSPGGIGYGYTF. For the CDR3, the DNA is TGTGCCACCAGCCCAGGGGGAATTGGGTATGGCTACACCTTC. The chain has TRBV15 and TRBJ1-2; 7 bases fit TRBD1. Per the germline V gene, CDR1 is LNHNV and CDR2 is YYDKDF (reference sequence). V trimming: 5 bases; J trimming: 5 bases; junction bases outside the gene matches: 8. The CDR3 sequence is 14 residues long.